The rows below give T cell receptor beta chains drawn from one sample of a study of immune cell composition in non-small cell lung cancer. Sequencing used immunoSEQ multiplex PCR; TCRdb keeps in-frame clones, though not all of them. The sample lists 14,000 or so clones; more than 65% were seen once. Sequencing input: lung tumor tissue. Every receptor here comes from a human donor with non-small cell lung cancer. Each CDR3 is given with its conserved first and last residue. Fields, in order: D gene, J gene, V gene, clone size, CDR3 DNA, CDR3 protein. The D gene is left open where the match is weak. Only part of the rows carry a size: once, few, many, or a class if the clone is expanded.

>NA|TRBJ1-2|TRBV2|NA
TGTGCCAGCAGTGAATCCCATGGACGCTATGGCTACACCTTC
CASSESHGRYGYTF
>NA|TRBJ2-7|TRBV7-2|once
TGTGCCAGCAGCTTATTAGGCCACGAGCAGTACTTC
CASSLLGHEQYF
>TRBD1|TRBJ2-5|TRBV18|NA
TGTGCCAGCTCACCGGGACAGGGGGCGCGGATAGAGACCCAGTACTTC
CASSPGQGARIETQYF
>TRBD2|TRBJ2-1|TRBV7-2|NA
TGTGCCAGCAGCTTAGAGGGAGGACGAGCGGGAGGTTCCTACAATGAGCAGTTCTTC
CASSLEGGRAGGSYNEQFF
>NA|TRBJ1-5|TRBV28|NA
TGTGCCAGCTCCCTACGGGAGGGCAATCAGCCCCAGCATTTT
CASSLREGNQPQHF
>TRBD2|TRBJ2-5|TRBV27|NA
TGTGCCAGCAGTTTTCCGGGAGGGCCTAACAACTTC
CASSFPGGPNNF
>TRBD2|TRBJ2-3|TRBV28|once
TGTGCCAGCAGTAAACCTGGGACTACCGGAGATACGCAGTATTTT
CASSKPGTTGDTQYF
>TRBD2|TRBJ2-1|TRBV6-5|NA
TGTGCCAGCAGTTACCGACGGACTAGCGTCAATGAGCAGTTCTTC
CASSYRRTSVNEQFF
>NA|TRBJ2-5|TRBV5-1|NA
TGCGCCAGCAGCTTTAACCAAGAGACCCAGTACTTC
CASSFNQETQYF
>TRBD2|TRBJ2-7|TRBV30|NA
TGTGCCTGGAGTAGTCTAGCGGGGCGTTACGAGCAGTACTTC
CAWSSLAGRYEQYF
>NA|TRBJ1-6|TRBV6-5|NA
TGTGCCAGCAAAAGAGGGGAATCCTATAATTCACCCCTCCACTTT
CASKRGESYNSPLHF
>NA|TRBJ1-3|TRBV23-1|NA
TGCGCCAGCAGTCAATATTCGGGGGCGCCCCTCGGGGCGTCTGGAAACACCATATATTTT
CASSQYSGAPLGASGNTIYF
>NA|TRBJ1-1|TRBV7-9|few
TGTGCCAGCAGCTCTCGACTGAACACTGAAGCTTTCTTT
CASSSRLNTEAFF
>NA|TRBJ1-4|TRBV6-5|NA
TGTGCCAGCAGTTACGGAGGAACTAATGAAAAACTGTTTTTT
CASSYGGTNEKLFF
>TRBD1|TRBJ1-2|TRBV5-1|NA
TGCGCCAGCAGCTTGACAGGGGGCGATGGCTACACCTTC
CASSLTGGDGYTF
>TRBD2|TRBJ2-5|TRBV27|NA
TGTGCCAGCACCGCAAGAAACGGTCGGGCTAGCGGGAGAGGGGAGACCCAGTACTTC
CASTARNGRASGRGETQYF
>TRBD2|TRBJ2-3|TRBV5-1|NA
TGCGCCAGCAGCTTGGTACCAGCGGGAGAGGATACGCAGTATTTT
CASSLVPAGEDTQYF
>TRBD2|TRBJ2-1|TRBV6-1|NA
TGTGCCAGCAGTGAAGCACCCGGGGGGGGTAGCGGGAGGAGTAGAGAGCAGTTCTTC
CASSEAPGGGSGRSREQFF
>NA|TRBJ2-7|TRBV11-2|NA
TGTGCCAGCAGCTTGGAAGATGGGTCCTCCTACGAGCAGTACTTC
CASSLEDGSSYEQYF
>TRBD2|TRBJ2-2|TRBV4-1|NA
TGCGCCAGCCGCGGGGGTAGCGGGAGGACGGACGGGGAGCTGTTTTTT
CASRGGSGRTDGELFF
>TRBD2|TRBJ2-1|TRBV7-3|NA
TGTGCCAGCAGCCTGGGACTAGCGGGAGGGAGCAATGAGCAGTTCTTC
CASSLGLAGGSNEQFF
>TRBD2|TRBJ2-1|TRBV7-3|NA
TGTGCCAGCAGCCGGGGACTAGCGGGAGGGCCAAATGAGCAGTTCTTC
CASSRGLAGGPNEQFF
>TRBD1|TRBJ2-7|TRBV11-2|NA
TGTGCCAGCAGCTCCCGGACAGGGAGGTACGAGCAGTACTTC
CASSSRTGRYEQYF
>NA|TRBJ2-3|TRBV10-3|NA
TGTGCCATCAGTCCATCCACGACTACCTCACTCACAGATACGCAGTATTTT
CAISPSTTTSLTDTQYF
>NA|TRBJ2-1|TRBV6-1|NA
TGTGCCAGCAGTGGTGGGCTAGCGAACTCCTACAATGAGCAGTTCTTC
CASSGGLANSYNEQFF
>NA|TRBJ1-5|TRBV6-1|NA
TGTGCCAGCAGTGAATTAGACTACAATCAGCCCCAGCATTTT
CASSELDYNQPQHF
>TRBD2|TRBJ2-5|TRBV5-4|NA
TGTGCCAGCAGCACCTCACTAGCGGGACAAGAGACCCAGTACTTC
CASSTSLAGQETQYF
>NA|TRBJ2-1|TRBV7-3|few
TGTGCCAGCAGCCAGCAGGGATTATACAATGAGCAGTTCTTC
CASSQQGLYNEQFF